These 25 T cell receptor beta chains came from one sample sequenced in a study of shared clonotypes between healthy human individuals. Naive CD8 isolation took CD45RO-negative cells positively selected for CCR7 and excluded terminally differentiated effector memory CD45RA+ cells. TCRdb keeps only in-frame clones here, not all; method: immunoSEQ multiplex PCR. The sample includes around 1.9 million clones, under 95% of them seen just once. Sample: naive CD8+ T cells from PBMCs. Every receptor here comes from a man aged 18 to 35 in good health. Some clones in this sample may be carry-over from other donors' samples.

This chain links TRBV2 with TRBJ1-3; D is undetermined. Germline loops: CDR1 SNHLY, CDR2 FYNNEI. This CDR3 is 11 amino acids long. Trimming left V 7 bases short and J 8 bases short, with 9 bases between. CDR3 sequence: CASIVGDTIYF. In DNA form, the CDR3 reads TGTGCCAGCATCGTTGGGGACACCATATATTTT.

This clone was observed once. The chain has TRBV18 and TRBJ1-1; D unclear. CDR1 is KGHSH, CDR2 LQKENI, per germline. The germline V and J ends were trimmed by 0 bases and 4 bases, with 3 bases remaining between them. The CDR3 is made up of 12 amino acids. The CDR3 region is CASSPPRTEAFF. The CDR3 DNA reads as TGTGCCAGCTCACCACCCCGCACTGAAGCTTTCTTT.

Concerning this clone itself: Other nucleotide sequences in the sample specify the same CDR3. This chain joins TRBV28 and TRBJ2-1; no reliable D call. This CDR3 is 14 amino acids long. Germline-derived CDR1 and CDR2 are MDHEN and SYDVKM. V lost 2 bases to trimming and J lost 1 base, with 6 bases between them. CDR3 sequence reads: CASSLGVSYNEQFF. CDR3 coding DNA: TGTGCCAGCAGTTTAGGGGTATCCTACAATGAGCAGTTCTTC.

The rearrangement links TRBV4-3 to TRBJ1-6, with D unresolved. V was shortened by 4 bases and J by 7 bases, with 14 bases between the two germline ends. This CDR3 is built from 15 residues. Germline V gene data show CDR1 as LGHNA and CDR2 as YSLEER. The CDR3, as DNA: TGCGCCAGCAGCCCCCAGGTTCGAGTAAATTCACCCCTCCACTTT. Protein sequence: CASSPQVRVNSPLHF.

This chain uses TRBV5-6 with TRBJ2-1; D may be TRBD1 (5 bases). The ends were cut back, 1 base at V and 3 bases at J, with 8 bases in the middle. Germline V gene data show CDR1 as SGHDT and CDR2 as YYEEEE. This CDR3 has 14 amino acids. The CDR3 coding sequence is TGTGCCAGCAGCTTGAATCAGGGCTACAATGAGCAGTTCTTC. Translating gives CASSLNQGYNEQFF.

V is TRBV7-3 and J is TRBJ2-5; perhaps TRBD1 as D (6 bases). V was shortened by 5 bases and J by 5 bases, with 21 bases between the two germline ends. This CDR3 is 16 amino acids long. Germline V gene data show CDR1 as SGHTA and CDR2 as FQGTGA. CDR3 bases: TGTGCCAGCAGCCCCGGCGTCAACAGGGCTATGGAGACCCAGTACTTC. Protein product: CASSPGVNRAMETQYF.

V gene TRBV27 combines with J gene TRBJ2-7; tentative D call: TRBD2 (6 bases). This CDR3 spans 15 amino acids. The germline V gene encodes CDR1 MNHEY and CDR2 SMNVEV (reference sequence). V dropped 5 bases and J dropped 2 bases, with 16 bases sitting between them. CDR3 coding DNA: TGTGCCAGCAGTCGGGGAGTCCTAGCGCCCTACGAGCAGTACTTC. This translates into CASSRGVLAPYEQYF.

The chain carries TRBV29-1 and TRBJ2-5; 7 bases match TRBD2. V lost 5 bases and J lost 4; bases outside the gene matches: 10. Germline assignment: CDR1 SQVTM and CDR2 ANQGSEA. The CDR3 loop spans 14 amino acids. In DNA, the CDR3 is TGCAGCGTTCTTACTGGGGAGGGCCCAGAGACCCAGTACTTC. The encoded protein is CSVLTGEGPETQYF.

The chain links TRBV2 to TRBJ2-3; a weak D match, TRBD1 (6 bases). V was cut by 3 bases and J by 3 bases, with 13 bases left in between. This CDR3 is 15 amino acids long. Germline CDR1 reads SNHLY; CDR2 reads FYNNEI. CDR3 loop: CASSEWGPHTDTQYF. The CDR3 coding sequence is TGTGCCAGCAGTGAGTGGGGGCCCCATACAGATACGCAGTATTTT. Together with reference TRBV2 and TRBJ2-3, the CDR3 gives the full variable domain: EPEVTQTPSHQVTQMGQEVILRCVPISNHLYFYWYRQILGQKVEFLVSFYNNEISEKSEIFDDQFSVERPDGSNFTLKIRSTKLEDSAMYFCASSEWGPHTDTQYFGPGTRLTVL.

Here the CDR3 reads CASSWPGIEAFF. The CDR3 DNA is TGTGCCAGTAGTTGGCCGGGAATTGAAGCTTTCTTT. The gene calls are TRBV19 and TRBJ1-1; D unresolved. Germline lookup yields CDR1 LNHDA and CDR2 SQIVND (reference sequence). Between the trimmed V and J ends, which lost 5 bases and 7 bases, there was a span of 11 bases. CDR3 length equals 12 residues.

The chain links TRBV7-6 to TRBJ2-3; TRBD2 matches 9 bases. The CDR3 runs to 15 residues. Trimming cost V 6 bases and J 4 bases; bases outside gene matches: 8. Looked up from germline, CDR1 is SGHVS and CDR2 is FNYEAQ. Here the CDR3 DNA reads TGTGCCAGCAGGTTTAGCGGGAGTGTATCAGATACGCAGTATTTT. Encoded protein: CASRFSGSVSDTQYF. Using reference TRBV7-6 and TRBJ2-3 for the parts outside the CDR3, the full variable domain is GAGVSQSPRYKVTKRGQDVALRCDPISGHVSLYWYRQALGQGPEFLTYFNYEAQQDKSGLPNDRFSAERPEGSISTLTIQRTEQRDSAMYRCASRFSGSVSDTQYFGPGTRLTVL.

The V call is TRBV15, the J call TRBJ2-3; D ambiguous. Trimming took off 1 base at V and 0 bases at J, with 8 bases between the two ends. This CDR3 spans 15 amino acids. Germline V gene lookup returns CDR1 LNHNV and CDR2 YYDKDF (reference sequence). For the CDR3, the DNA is TGTGCCACCAGCAGAGGGGCAGTCAGCACAGATACGCAGTATTTT. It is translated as CATSRGAVSTDTQYF.

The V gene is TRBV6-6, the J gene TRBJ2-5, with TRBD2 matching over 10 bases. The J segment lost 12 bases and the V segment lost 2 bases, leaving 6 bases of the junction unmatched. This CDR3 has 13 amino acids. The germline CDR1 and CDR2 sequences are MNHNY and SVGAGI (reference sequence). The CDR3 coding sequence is TGTGCCAGCAGTTACGGAGCGGGAGGGCCAGAGTACTTC. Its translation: CASSYGAGGPEYF.

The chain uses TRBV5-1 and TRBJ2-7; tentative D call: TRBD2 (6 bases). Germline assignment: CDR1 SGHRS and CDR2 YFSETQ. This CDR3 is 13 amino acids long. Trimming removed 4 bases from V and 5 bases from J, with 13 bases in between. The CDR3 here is CASSGEVRDEQYF. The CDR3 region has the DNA TGCGCCAGCAGCGGGGAGGTTCGGGACGAGCAGTACTTC.

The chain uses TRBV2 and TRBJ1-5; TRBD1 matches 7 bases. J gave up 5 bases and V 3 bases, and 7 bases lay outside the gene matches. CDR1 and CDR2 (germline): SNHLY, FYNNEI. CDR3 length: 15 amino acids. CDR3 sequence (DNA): TGTGCCAGCAGTGAGGGAACAGGGGTCGATCAGCCCCAGCATTTT. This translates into CASSEGTGVDQPQHF.

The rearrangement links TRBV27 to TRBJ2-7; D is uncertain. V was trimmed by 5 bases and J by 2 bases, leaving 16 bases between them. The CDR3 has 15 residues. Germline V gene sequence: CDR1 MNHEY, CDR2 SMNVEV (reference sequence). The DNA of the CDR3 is TGTGCCAGCAGTCGAACCCCTTCAACAGCCTACGAGCAGTACTTC. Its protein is CASSRTPSTAYEQYF.

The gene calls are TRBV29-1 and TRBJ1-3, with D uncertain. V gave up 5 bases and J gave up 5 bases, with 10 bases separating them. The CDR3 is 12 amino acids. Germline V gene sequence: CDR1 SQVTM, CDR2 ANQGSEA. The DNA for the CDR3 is TGCAGCGTTCAGGCTCCTAGAAACACCATATATTTT. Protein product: CSVQAPRNTIYF.

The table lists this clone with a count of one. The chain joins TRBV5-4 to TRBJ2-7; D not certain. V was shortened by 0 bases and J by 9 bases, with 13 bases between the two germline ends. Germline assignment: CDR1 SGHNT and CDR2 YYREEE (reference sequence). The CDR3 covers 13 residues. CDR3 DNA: TGTGCCAGCAGCTTGGACCCCGAGGCCGGGCAGTACTTC. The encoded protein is CASSLDPEAGQYF.

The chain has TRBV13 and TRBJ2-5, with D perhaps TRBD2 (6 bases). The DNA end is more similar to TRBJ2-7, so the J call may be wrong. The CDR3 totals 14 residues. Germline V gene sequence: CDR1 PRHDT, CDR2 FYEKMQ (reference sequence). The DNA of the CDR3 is TGTGCCAGCAGCCCCGGACTAACTGCCTACGAGCAGTACTTC. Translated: CASSPGLTAYEQYF.

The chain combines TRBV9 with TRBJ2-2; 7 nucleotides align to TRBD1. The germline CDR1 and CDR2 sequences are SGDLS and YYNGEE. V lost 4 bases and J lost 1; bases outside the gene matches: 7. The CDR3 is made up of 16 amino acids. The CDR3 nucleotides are TGTGCCAGCAGCCTACAGGGGTATTTGAACACCGGGGAGCTGTTTTTT. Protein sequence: CASSLQGYLNTGELFF.

This CDR3 reads CASSDGRRGKLFF. CDR3 sequence (DNA): TGTGCCAGCAGCGACGGGAGAAGGGGTAAACTGTTTTTT. The chain employs TRBV9 and TRBJ1-4; a weak D match, TRBD1 (5 bases). CDR1 SGDLS and CDR2 YYNGEE come from the germline V gene. V was shortened by 3 bases and J by 11 bases, with 14 bases between the two germline ends. The CDR3 is made up of 13 amino acids. The full variable domain, completed using reference TRBV9 and TRBJ1-4, is DSGVTQTPKHLITATGQRVTLRCSPRSGDLSVYWYQQSLDQGLQFLIQYYNGEERAKGNILERFSAQQFPDLHSELNLSSLELGDSALYFCASSDGRRGKLFFGSGTQLSVL.

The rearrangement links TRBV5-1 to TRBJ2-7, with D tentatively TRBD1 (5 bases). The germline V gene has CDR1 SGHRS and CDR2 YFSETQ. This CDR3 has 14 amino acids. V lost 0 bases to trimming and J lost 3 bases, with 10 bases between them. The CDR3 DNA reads TGCGCCAGCAGCTTGGGGGGCGAGTACTACGAGCAGTACTTC. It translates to CASSLGGEYYEQYF.

The CDR3 nucleotides are TGCGCCAGCAGCCAAGAGAGATCGGGCAGCCTATTTGGCAATGAGCAGTTCTTC. Translated, it gives CASSQERSGSLFGNEQFF. The chain couples TRBV4-3 to TRBJ2-1; D is undetermined. CDR1 LGHNA and CDR2 YSLEER come from the germline V gene. V lost 0 bases and J lost 6, with 21 bases in between. This CDR3 comprises 18 residues.

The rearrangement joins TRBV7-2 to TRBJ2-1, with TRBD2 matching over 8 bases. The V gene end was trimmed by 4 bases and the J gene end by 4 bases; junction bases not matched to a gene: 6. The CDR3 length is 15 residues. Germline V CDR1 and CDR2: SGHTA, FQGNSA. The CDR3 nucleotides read TGTGCCAGCAGCTCGGGACTAGGCGCATACAATGAGCAGTTCTTC. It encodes CASSSGLGAYNEQFF. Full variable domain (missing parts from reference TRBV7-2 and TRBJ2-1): GAGVSQSPSNKVTEKGKDVELRCDPISGHTALYWYRQSLGQGLEFLIYFQGNSAPDKSGLPSDRFSAERTGGSVSTLTIQRTQQEDSAVYLCASSSGLGAYNEQFFGPGTRLTVL.

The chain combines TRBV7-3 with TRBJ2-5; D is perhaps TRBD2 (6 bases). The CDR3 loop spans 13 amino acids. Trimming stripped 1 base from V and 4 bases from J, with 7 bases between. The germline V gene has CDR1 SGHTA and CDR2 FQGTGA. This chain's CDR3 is CASSLSGTETQYF. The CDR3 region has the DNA TGTGCCAGCAGCTTAAGCGGGACAGAGACCCAGTACTTC.